This T cell receptor (beta chain) was documented in a study of metastatic and nonmetastatic thyroid tumors. As for the study in general: Malignant and benign thyroid patients had repertoires compared in peripheral blood and tumor or nodule tissue.

Among the patients, none had received any treatment before thyroid surgery. The J segment lost 4 bases and the V segment lost 0 bases, leaving 4 bases of the junction unmatched. CDR3 size: 15 residues. Germline loops: CDR1 SGHRS, CDR2 YFSETQ. This clone showed up just a few times. Via MiXCR, TCRdb re-called the PCR reads. Seen here are 2,500 to 3,000 clones, approximately 25% observed once, and the top ten hold approximately 23%. This chain links TRBV5-1 with TRBJ2-5, with 9 bases identical to TRBD2. The TCR comes from a male donor with papillary thyroid cancer or a benign thyroid nodule (not recorded which). Some clones in this sample may be carry-over from other donors' samples. The specimen was adjacent normal tissue. The CDR3: CASSLALTSGETQYF. Here the CDR3 DNA reads TGCGCCAGCAGCTTGGCCTTGACTAGCGGAGAGACCCAGTACTTC.